This is a list of T cell receptor beta chains from one sample in a study of blood T cell repertoires in COVID-19. Clones were sequenced by immunoSEQ multiplex PCR, and TCRdb holds only the in-frame ones, with some missing. The sample carries fewer than 350,000 clones, 65% to 90% recorded once. The sample consisted of PBMCs or T cells enriched from blood (not recorded which). These TCRs come from a woman between 40 and 55 years old with acute COVID-19. Both conserved end residues are part of each CDR3. A D gene is named only where the DNA matches it firmly. Size is stated for part of the rows, as once, few or many counts, or as a class when the clone is expanded.

CDR3: CASSPRGGDSGNTIYF
DNA: TGTGCCAGCAGTCCCCGAGGCGGGGACTCTGGAAACACCATATATTTT
V: TRBV27
D: -
size: -
J: TRBJ1-3

CDR3: CASSPTSGGPRDTQYF
DNA: TGTGCCAGCAGCCCAACTAGCGGGGGGCCGCGGGATACGCAGTATTTT
V: TRBV3-1/TRBV3-2
D: TRBD2
size: once
J: TRBJ2-3

CDR3: CASSPGTVGNTIYF
DNA: TGTGCCAGCAGCCCGGGGACAGTAGGAAACACCATATATTTT
V: TRBV3-1/TRBV3-2
D: TRBD1
size: -
J: TRBJ1-3

CDR3: CASSPSSWGGSNQPQHF
DNA: TGTGCCAGCAGCCCGTCGAGCTGGGGGGGATCGAATCAGCCCCAGCATTTT
V: TRBV6-2/TRBV6-3
D: -
size: few
J: TRBJ1-5

CDR3: CASSPPGGAYGYTF
DNA: TGTGCCAGCTCACCACCCGGTGGGGCCTATGGCTACACCTTC
V: TRBV18
D: -
size: -
J: TRBJ1-2

CDR3: CASSLDRVQPQHF
DNA: TGTGCCAGCAGCTTGGACAGGGTGCAGCCCCAGCATTTT
V: TRBV11-2
D: TRBD1
size: -
J: TRBJ1-5

CDR3: CASSPDRGRTYQETQYF
DNA: TGTGCCAGCAGCCCCGACAGGGGCCGAACCTACCAAGAGACCCAGTACTTC
V: TRBV7-6
D: TRBD1
size: -
J: TRBJ2-5

CDR3: CASSYRTGENYNEQFF
DNA: TGTGCCAGCAGTTACCGGACAGGAGAAAACTACAATGAGCAGTTCTTC
V: TRBV6-2/TRBV6-3
D: TRBD1
size: -
J: TRBJ2-1

CDR3: CAGRPGTVYNEQFF
DNA: TGTGCCGGACGACCAGGGACAGTTTACAATGAGCAGTTCTTC
V: TRBV7-2
D: TRBD1
size: once
J: TRBJ2-1

CDR3: CASSSGPGGNEQFF
DNA: TGTGCCAGCAGCTCAGGGCCCGGGGGCAATGAGCAGTTCTTC
V: TRBV5-4
D: -
size: -
J: TRBJ2-1

CDR3: CASSEFRNQPQHF
DNA: TGTGCCAGCAGTGAATTCAGGAATCAGCCCCAGCATTTT
V: TRBV6-1
D: -
size: -
J: TRBJ1-5

CDR3: CASSQPDGLNYGYTF
DNA: TGCGCCAGCAGCCAACCGGACGGACTGAACTATGGCTACACCTTC
V: TRBV4-1
D: -
size: -
J: TRBJ1-2

CDR3: CASSLGGWQRGNTIYF
DNA: TGTGCCAGCAGCTTAGGCGGTTGGCAGAGAGGAAACACCATATATTTT
V: TRBV7-9
D: -
size: -
J: TRBJ1-3

CDR3: CASSFGQLEFNEQFF
DNA: TGTGCCAGCAGCTTTGGACAGCTGGAGTTCAATGAGCAGTTCTTC
V: TRBV7-2
D: -
size: -
J: TRBJ2-1

CDR3: CASSPREDTEAFF
DNA: TGTGCCAGCTCACCAAGGGAGGACACTGAAGCTTTCTTT
V: TRBV18
D: -
size: few
J: TRBJ1-1

CDR3: CAIRASTGFNTEAFF
DNA: TGTGCCATCAGAGCTTCGACAGGGTTCAACACTGAAGCTTTCTTT
V: TRBV10-3
D: TRBD1
size: -
J: TRBJ1-1

CDR3: CASSPSGLPVSNQPQHF
DNA: TGTGCCAGTAGTCCTTCGGGACTCCCAGTGAGCAATCAGCCCCAGCATTTT
V: TRBV19
D: -
size: -
J: TRBJ1-5

CDR3: CASSLADRALTYEQYF
DNA: TGTGCCAGCAGCTTGGCGGACAGGGCGCTAACCTACGAGCAGTACTTC
V: TRBV5-4
D: TRBD1
size: -
J: TRBJ2-7

CDR3: CASSQGGLAGAGYEQYF
DNA: TGTGCCAGCAGCCAAGGGGGACTAGCGGGGGCTGGGTACGAGCAGTACTTC
V: TRBV4-2
D: TRBD2
size: once
J: TRBJ2-7

CDR3: CASRRTNNNEQFF
DNA: TGTGCCAGCAGGCGGACTAACAACAATGAGCAGTTCTTC
V: TRBV11-2
D: -
size: -
J: TRBJ2-1

CDR3: CASSQGRGSSGSYEQYF
DNA: TGTGCCAGCAGCCAGGGGAGAGGGTCTAGCGGGTCCTACGAGCAGTACTTC
V: TRBV3-1/TRBV3-2
D: TRBD2
size: few
J: TRBJ2-7

CDR3: CASSDPGGYYGYTF
DNA: TGTGCCAGCAGTGACCCAGGGGGCTACTATGGCTACACCTTC
V: TRBV6-1
D: TRBD1
size: -
J: TRBJ1-2

CDR3: CSVDRQALGNGYTF
DNA: TGCAGCGTTGATCGTCAGGCCTTGGGCAATGGCTACACCTTC
V: TRBV29-1
D: -
size: -
J: TRBJ1-2

CDR3: CASSQEGGYEQYF
DNA: TGCGCCAGCAGCCAAGAAGGAGGGTACGAGCAGTACTTC
V: TRBV4-1
D: -
size: -
J: TRBJ2-7

CDR3: CASSYSGRGNEQFF
DNA: TGTGCCAGCAGTTACTCTGGCAGGGGCAATGAGCAGTTCTTC
V: TRBV6-2/TRBV6-3
D: -
size: -
J: TRBJ2-1

CDR3: CASSLEGVTGYTF
DNA: TGCGCCAGCAGCTTGGAGGGGGTAACCGGCTACACCTTC
V: TRBV5-1
D: -
size: -
J: TRBJ1-2

CDR3: CASSQGFPGETQYF
DNA: TGTGCCAGCAGCCAAGGTTTCCCGGGAGAGACCCAGTACTTC
V: TRBV4-2
D: -
size: -
J: TRBJ2-5

CDR3: CASRAGGPTDTQYF
DNA: TGTGCCAGCAGAGCGGGGGGGCCCACAGATACGCAGTATTTT
V: TRBV6-5
D: TRBD2
size: -
J: TRBJ2-3